This T cell receptor beta chain comes out of a study of blood T cells in healthy people across ages. Losses at the gene ends were 4 bases for V and 4 bases for J; bases not matched to a gene: 10. Germline CDR1 is DFQATT and CDR2 is SNEGSKA (reference sequence). The CDR3 spans 15 residues. Next came a second PCR, run for about 7 to 11 cycles, which used a sample-barcoded 5' primer along with a J-beta primer mix. TCRdb re-called the 5' RACE reads through MiXCR, storing one row per CDR3 protein. In the table there are about 2 million distinct CDR3 sequences, less than 50% of which are singletons. Isolated PBMCs totaled at least 7 million in each sample.

The receptor comes from a woman between 35 and 50 years old in good health. Sample: blood. The rearrangement uses TRBV20-1 and TRBJ2-1, with 7 positions matching TRBD2. The CDR3 region is CSAIPLAAIYNEQFF. CDR3 DNA: TGCAGTGCTATACCCCTAGCGGCGATTTACAATGAGCAGTTCTTC.